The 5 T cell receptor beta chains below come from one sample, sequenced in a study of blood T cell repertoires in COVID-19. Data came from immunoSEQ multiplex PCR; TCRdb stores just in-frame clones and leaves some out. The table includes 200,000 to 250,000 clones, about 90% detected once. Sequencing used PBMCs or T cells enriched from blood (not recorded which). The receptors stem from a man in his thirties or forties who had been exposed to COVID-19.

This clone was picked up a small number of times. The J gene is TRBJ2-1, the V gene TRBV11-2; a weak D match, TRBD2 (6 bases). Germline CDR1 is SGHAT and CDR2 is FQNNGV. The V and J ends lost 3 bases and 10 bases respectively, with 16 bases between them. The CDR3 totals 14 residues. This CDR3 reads CASSLGYVGGEQFF. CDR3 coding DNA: TGTGCCAGCAGCTTGGGGTACGTGGGGGGAGAGCAGTTCTTC.

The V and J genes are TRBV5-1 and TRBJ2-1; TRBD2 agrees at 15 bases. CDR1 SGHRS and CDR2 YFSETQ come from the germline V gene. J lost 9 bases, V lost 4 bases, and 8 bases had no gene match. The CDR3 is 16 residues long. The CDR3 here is CASSVGTSGGYGEQFF. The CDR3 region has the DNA TGCGCCAGCAGCGTAGGGACTAGCGGGGGGTATGGTGAGCAGTTCTTC.

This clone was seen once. The CDR3 nucleotides are TGTGCCAGCAGCGACCCCTTCGACGGAGGGGATAATTCACCCCTCCACTTT. Protein sequence: CASSDPFDGGDNSPLHF. The rearrangement uses TRBV7-2 and TRBJ1-6; weak D call: TRBD1 (5 bases). Germline assignment: CDR1 SGHTA and CDR2 FQGNSA. The CDR3 is made up of 17 amino acids. The V end was cut by 5 bases, the J end by 5 bases, with 19 bases between.

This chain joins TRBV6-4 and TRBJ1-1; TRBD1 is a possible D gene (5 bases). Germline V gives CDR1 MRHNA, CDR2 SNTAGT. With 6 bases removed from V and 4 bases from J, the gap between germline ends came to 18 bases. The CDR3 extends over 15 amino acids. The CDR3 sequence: CASSPMGQPGTEAFF. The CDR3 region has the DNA TGTGCCAGCAGCCCAATGGGGCAACCTGGCACTGAAGCTTTCTTT.

The CDR3 DNA reads as TGCGCCAGCAGCCAAAGTCCAGGGGGTAATGGCTACACCTTC. This gives the protein CASSQSPGGNGYTF. The chain links TRBV4-1 to TRBJ1-2, with TRBD1 matching 7 bases. The germline V gene has CDR1 MGHRA and CDR2 YSYEKL. CDR3 size: 14 residues. The junction had 6 bases not matched to a gene; V was cut back by 2 bases and J by 6 bases.